Sequencing of this T cell receptor (beta chain) was carried out in a study of CD8+ T cells in alopecia areata. The sequencing template was cDNA reverse transcribed from extracted RNA. Profiled with immunoSEQ multiplex PCR; TCRdb holds only in-frame clones, not every one. The sample has roughly 150,000 clones, around 60% seen once. The CDR3 is 14 amino acids. The V gene's germline CDR1 is SNHLY and CDR2 FYNNEI. Trimming took off 7 bases at V and 4 bases at J, with 14 bases between the two ends. The specimen was CD4+ T cells sorted from blood, collected at week 0. The chain has TRBV2 and TRBJ2-1; D remains unclear. This clonotype was sampled from a human donor with alopecia areata. CDR3 in amino acids: CASTQSPAYNEQFF. Written as DNA, the CDR3 is TGTGCCAGCACCCAGTCCCCTGCTTACAATGAGCAGTTCTTC.